This T cell receptor (beta chain) was identified in a study of blood T cell repertoires in COVID-19. Across the whole study: Samples taken during acute and convalescent COVID-19 were collected in the United States, Italy and Spain. Sources were T cells, B-cell-depleted T cells, or PBMCs; the material itself was cDNA or gDNA.

Under the authors' procedure: By means of reference gene primer amplification, nucleated cell counts were estimated. Profiling relied on immunoSEQ multiplex PCR, and the TCRdb table lists in-frame clones only, not all of them. The V and J calls and the clone size are those of that table, but D and trimming were determined from the DNA. The sample yields tens of thousands of clones, roughly 89% seen once. Germline CDR1 and CDR2: SNHLY and FYNNEI. The length of the CDR3 is 17 residues. With V trimmed by 4 bases and J by 1 base, 10 bases remained unmatched. What was sequenced was peripheral blood. The receptor was isolated from a man older than 75 with acute or convalescent COVID-19. The genes are TRBV2 and TRBJ2-1; 7 nucleotides align to TRBD1. The CDR3 nucleotides read TGTGCCAGCAGTGTCCCCCCAGGGGGAAGTTCCTACAATGAGCAGTTCTTC. Translation: CASSVPPGGSSYNEQFF.